This T cell receptor beta chain was identified in a study of T cells in Graves' hyperthyroidism and ophthalmopathy. The study's findings and limits: Onset of ophthalmopathy came a median approximately 6 months after the model predicted it. Most thyroid clonotypes expanded above 0.001 appeared in blood too. From stable hyperthyroidism, ophthalmopathy was set apart by a 13 V-J model.

The CDR3 regions of TCR beta were amplified from RNA transcripts. The HTBI set primed first-round TCR CDR3 RT-PCR. Each CDR3 protein is one row after TCRdb ran MiXCR on the multiplex PCR reads. Altogether about 640,000 distinct CDR3 sequences are present, more than 20% being singletons, with the ten largest covering 30% to 40%. Patients having uncontrolled infection, another autoimmune disease, pregnancy or lactation were not included. This clonotype was detected many times. Antigen specificity is unknown. Germline-derived CDR1 and CDR2 are MNHEY and SVGEGT. The CDR3 has 23 amino acids. The V and J ends lost 0 bases and 3 bases respectively, with 36 bases between them.

The receptor comes from a man aged 25 to 40 with Graves' ophthalmopathy. This chain links TRBV6-2 or TRBV6-3 with TRBJ2-7, with D perhaps matching TRBD1 (6 bases). The sample consisted of blood. The CDR3 sequence is CASSYSYSVVGRGPATHYYEQYF. CDR3 DNA: TGTGCCAGCAGTTACTCGTACTCGGTGGTTGGCAGGGGCCCAGCAACCCATTACTACGAGCAGTACTTC.